These T cell receptor beta chains were read from a single sample in a study of cytomegalovirus exposure and HLA in healthy donors. The data were produced by immunoSEQ multiplex PCR, yet TCRdb's version contains in-frame clones alone and is incomplete. Altogether about 160,000 clones are present, around four fifths being singletons, with the ten largest covering around 11%. Sequencing was carried out using PBMCs. These receptors were taken from a man aged 50 to 60 in good health and CMV-seropositive. Both conserved end residues are part of each CDR3. The D gene is left open where the match is weak. Clone size is shown for a subset of rows, as once, few, many or a class of expanded clone.

V	size	J	D	DNA	CDR3
TRBV5-4	-	TRBJ2-3	-	TGTGCCAGCAGCTCGACTACGACGCTTGTCACAGATACGCAGTATTTT	CASSSTTTLVTDTQYF
TRBV4-3	-	TRBJ1-5	TRBD1	TGCGCCAGCAGCCAAGAAAGGATGCAGGGGGGTCAGCCCCAGCATTTT	CASSQERMQGGQPQHF
TRBV7-9	-	TRBJ1-4	-	TGTGCCAGCAGCCTAAGGGGGGGGAATGAAAAACTGTTTTTT	CASSLRGGNEKLFF
TRBV28	-	TRBJ2-1	TRBD2	TGTGCCAGCAGTTGGACTAGCGGGAACCTCAATGAGCAGTTCTTC	CASSWTSGNLNEQFF
TRBV7-2	-	TRBJ1-6	-	TGTGCCAGCAGCTTTGGCAGGTTCTCCTATAATTCACCCCTCCACTTT	CASSFGRFSYNSPLHF
TRBV7-2	-	TRBJ1-1	-	TGTGCTGGGGCAGCGACTTTTGAAGCTTTCTTT	CAGAATFEAFF
TRBV7-2	-	TRBJ2-7	TRBD2	TGTGCCAGCAGCTTACTTTTAGCGGGACCCTACGAGCAGTACTTC	CASSLLLAGPYEQYF
TRBV7-9	-	TRBJ2-7	-	TGTGCCAGCAGCTTAGAACTGGGCCTGACCTACGAGCAGTACTTC	CASSLELGLTYEQYF
TRBV28	-	TRBJ2-5	TRBD1	TGTGCCAGCAGCAGGGGGCTCGGAGAGACCCAGTACTTC	CASSRGLGETQYF
TRBV19	-	TRBJ1-6	TRBD1	TGTGCCAGTAGTCCTGGGACAGGGGGCGATTCACCCCTCCACTTT	CASSPGTGGDSPLHF
TRBV10-2	few	TRBJ1-3	TRBD1	TGCGCCAGCACCCCGGGACAGGGGATCTCTGGAAACACCATATATTTT	CASTPGQGISGNTIYF
TRBV18	-	TRBJ2-7	-	TGTGCCAGCTCACCCAAAATGTCCCCCTACGAGCAGTACTTC	CASSPKMSPYEQYF
TRBV5-1	-	TRBJ1-4	TRBD1	TGCGCCAGCAGCTACAGGGGTACTAATGAAAAACTGTTTTTT	CASSYRGTNEKLFF
TRBV7-9	-	TRBJ2-3	TRBD1	TGTGCCAGCAGCTTACTAGGGGGCGCAACAGATACGCAGTATTTT	CASSLLGGATDTQYF
TRBV6-1	-	TRBJ2-1	TRBD2	TGTGCCAGCACCCGGACTAGCGGGATCCATGAGCAGTTCTTC	CASTRTSGIHEQFF
TRBV28	-	TRBJ1-1	TRBD1	TGTGCCAGCAGGGGACAGGGATCTTACACTGAAGCTTTCTTT	CASRGQGSYTEAFF
TRBV6-5	-	TRBJ1-2	TRBD1	TGTGCCAGCAGCGACCGGGACAGCCAGTATGGCTACACCTTC	CASSDRDSQYGYTF
TRBV7-2	-	TRBJ2-7	TRBD2	TGTGCCAGCAGCTCACCCGGGACTAGCGGTTACGAGCAGTACTTC	CASSSPGTSGYEQYF
TRBV5-1	-	TRBJ2-7	TRBD2	TGCGCCAGCAGTACTAGCGGCAACTACGAGCAGTACTTC	CASSTSGNYEQYF
TRBV2	few	TRBJ2-3	-	TGTGCCAGCAGTCCGGGGGAGGAACATACGCAGTATTTT	CASSPGEEHTQYF
TRBV5-1	-	TRBJ2-3	-	TGCGCCAGCAGTTTGGACAGAAACACAGATACGCAGTATTTT	CASSLDRNTDTQYF
TRBV7-9	once	TRBJ2-7	TRBD2	TGTGCCAGCAGTCATGGGACTAGCGGGGGGAGTACCTACGAGCAGTACTTC	CASSHGTSGGSTYEQYF
TRBV4-1	-	TRBJ2-2	TRBD2	TGCGCCAGCAGCCAACTCTTCGGGGCGACTAGCTCCGGGGAGCTGTTTTTT	CASSQLFGATSSGELFF